Following are 18 T cell receptor beta chains from one sample sequenced in a study of long-term antiretroviral therapy in people with HIV (dated by TCRdb to between 2021 and 2024). The immunoSEQ hsTCRB v3.0 assay was used at survey level resolution for TRB variable region sequencing. In its TCRdb copy, this immuneACCESS table keeps in-frame sequences only and misses some clones. Where compared with another copy, unresolved V genes explain less than half of these, and the others have no known cause. This sample is represented by under 30,000 clones; about 86% of them were singletons. About 5.8% of the sample belongs to the ten largest clones. The sequencing here drew on unsorted PBMCs, taken 0.7 years before starting antiretroviral therapy. These receptors were taken from a man younger than 40 with HIV.

V is TRBV6-1 and J is TRBJ2-5; D tentatively reads TRBD1 or TRBD2 (5 bases each). The V and J ends lost 1 base and 2 bases respectively, with 17 bases between them. CDR1 is MNHNS and CDR2 is SASEGT in the germline V gene. This CDR3 spans 17 amino acids. The CDR3 DNA sequence: TGTGCCAGCAGTGAAGTAGTTCGGGGCCTCTATCAAGAGACCCAGTACTTC. It translates to CASSEVVRGLYQETQYF.

This chain joins TRBV19 and TRBJ1-5, with D uncertain. The CDR3 has 14 residues. Germline V gene data show CDR1 as LNHDA and CDR2 as SQIVND (reference sequence). Deletions cut 3 bases from V and 7 bases from J, with 13 bases between. CDR3 bases: TGTGCCAGTAGTATGGCAGGAGCTAGGCAGCCCCAGCATTTT. This translates into CASSMAGARQPQHF.

The genes are TRBV7-2 and TRBJ2-3, with 12 bases aligning to TRBD2. Germline V gives CDR1 SGHTA, CDR2 FQGNSA. V was clipped by 3 bases and J by 2 bases; unmatched bases: 6. The CDR3 consists of 17 residues. The CDR3 here is CASSFRLAGDPTDTQYF. CDR3 DNA sequence: TGTGCCAGCAGCTTCCGACTAGCGGGGGACCCCACAGATACGCAGTATTTT. Full variable domain (missing parts from reference TRBV7-2 and TRBJ2-3): GAGVSQSPSNKVTEKGKDVELRCDPISGHTALYWYRQSLGQGLEFLIYFQGNSAPDKSGLPSDRFSAERTGGSVSTLTIQRTQQEDSAVYLCASSFRLAGDPTDTQYFGPGTRLTVL.

V is TRBV4-1 and J is TRBJ2-7; tentatively, D is TRBD2 (5 bases). The CDR3 runs to 15 residues. Germline values: CDR1 MGHRA, CDR2 YSYEKL. Deletions cut 0 bases from V and 2 bases from J, with 11 bases between. CDR3 DNA: TGCGCCAGCAGCCAAGAGTACTCGGGAACCTACGAGCAGTACTTC. The encoded protein is CASSQEYSGTYEQYF.

This clone was picked up one time. The chain carries TRBV5-8 and TRBJ2-5; 7 nucleotides line up with TRBD1. V was clipped by 0 bases and J by 7 bases; unmatched bases: 15. This CDR3 is 17 amino acids long. Germline CDR1 and CDR2: SGHTS and YDEGEE. CDR3 sequence: CASSLAPGTALIRTQYF. The CDR3 bases are TGTGCCAGCAGCTTGGCACCCGGGACAGCACTTATCAGGACCCAGTACTTC.

J is TRBJ2-7 and V is TRBV7-2, with TRBD2 matching 10 bases. CDR3 length: 14 residues. Trimming removed 5 bases from V and 3 bases from J; junction bases left unmatched: 4. Per germline, CDR1 SGHTA and CDR2 FQGNSA. The CDR3 nucleotides read TGTGCCAGCAGCAGTGGGACTAGCGTCTACGAGCAGTACTTC. It encodes CASSSGTSVYEQYF.

This rearrangement joins TRBV5-1 to TRBJ1-4, with D possibly being TRBD1 (5 bases). Germline CDR1 is SGHRS and CDR2 is YFSETQ. The CDR3 is made up of 14 amino acids. With 3 bases removed from V and 6 bases from J, the gap between germline ends came to 12 bases. In nucleotides, the CDR3 is TGCGCCAGCAGCTCAAGGGGAGTAGATGAAAAACTGTTTTTT. It codes for CASSSRGVDEKLFF.

This chain links TRBV6-5 with TRBJ2-1, with D perhaps TRBD1 or TRBD2 (5 bases each). V was shortened by 0 bases and J by 5 bases, with 11 bases between the two germline ends. Germline V gene data show CDR1 as MNHEY and CDR2 as SVGAGI. CDR3 length: 15 amino acids. The chain's CDR3 is CASSYSFGANNEQFF. As DNA, the CDR3 is TGTGCCAGCAGTTACTCTTTCGGGGCCAACAATGAGCAGTTCTTC.

This rearrangement joins TRBV28 to TRBJ2-7; TRBD2 matches at 9 bases. Germline V gene sequence: CDR1 MDHEN, CDR2 SYDVKM. The CDR3 length is 16 residues. Trimming cost V 6 bases and J 2 bases; bases outside gene matches: 11. The CDR3 spells CASRPSGAGGPYEQYF. Written as DNA, the CDR3 is TGTGCCAGCAGGCCCTCCGGAGCGGGGGGCCCCTACGAGCAGTACTTC. The full variable domain, its missing parts supplied by reference TRBV28 and TRBJ2-7, is DVKVTQSSRYLVKRTGEKVFLECVQDMDHENMFWYRQDPGLGLRLIYFSYDVKMKEKGDIPEGYSVSREKKERFSLILESASTNQTSMYLCASRPSGAGGPYEQYFGPGTRLTVT.

V and J are TRBV7-2 and TRBJ2-7, with D hard to call. Germline V gives CDR1 SGHTA, CDR2 FQGNSA. Trimming took 1 base from V and 4 from J, leaving 11 bases between them. The CDR3 extends over 14 amino acids. The CDR3 region has the DNA TGTGCCAGCAGCTTAGTATCCAGTTTTTACGAGCAGTACTTC. Encoded protein: CASSLVSSFYEQYF.

The chain uses TRBV5-6 and TRBJ2-7; 7 nucleotides align to TRBD1. The germline V gene encodes CDR1 SGHDT and CDR2 YYEEEE. CDR3 length equals 16 residues. The V gene end was trimmed by 4 bases and the J gene end by 0 bases; junction bases not matched to a gene: 10. The CDR3 region is CASSARQGAFSYEQYF. The CDR3 nucleotides read TGTGCCAGCAGCGCCCGACAGGGAGCTTTCTCCTACGAGCAGTACTTC.

The V gene is TRBV29-1, the J gene TRBJ2-7, with D perhaps TRBD2 (5 bases). Germline V lookup: CDR1 SQVTM, CDR2 ANQGSEA. The CDR3 covers 13 residues. The V end lost 4 bases, the J end lost 2 bases, and 12 bases lay between the germline ends. CDR3 in DNA: TGCAGCGTTGTGCCGGACTCAGCCTACGAGCAGTACTTC. This gives the protein CSVVPDSAYEQYF.

The chain carries TRBV6-6 and TRBJ2-3, with TRBD2 matching over 14 bases. From germline, CDR1 is MNHNY and CDR2 SVGAGI (reference sequence). The CDR3 covers 15 residues. The V gene end was trimmed by 4 bases and the J gene end by 8 bases; junction bases not matched to a gene: 5. The DNA of the CDR3 is TGTGCCAGCAGTTCTGGACTAGCGGGGGGCGGTACGCAGTATTTT. It translates to CASSSGLAGGGTQYF.

This clone was picked up a small number of times. This sequence joins TRBV5-1 and TRBJ1-1; possibly TRBD1 for D (5 bases). V lost 0 bases and J 10 bases, leaving 13 bases between the germline ends. The germline CDR1 and CDR2 sequences are SGHRS and YFSETQ. The length of the CDR3 is 13 residues. CDR3 in amino acids: CASSLAGWEGAFF. The CDR3 coding sequence is TGCGCCAGCAGCTTGGCAGGGTGGGAGGGAGCTTTCTTT. The full variable domain, with the rest looked up from reference TRBV5-1 and TRBJ1-1, is KAGVTQTPRYLIKTRGQQVTLSCSPISGHRSVSWYQQTPGQGLQFLFEYFSETQRNKGNFPGRFSGRQFSNSRSEMNVSTLELGDSALYLCASSLAGWEGAFFGQGTRLTVV.

The gene calls are TRBV11-2 and TRBJ1-6; D is unresolved. This CDR3 spans 12 amino acids. The V and J ends lost 2 bases and 7 bases respectively, with 3 bases between them. In germline, CDR1 is SGHAT, CDR2 FQNNGV. In nucleotides, the CDR3 is TGTGCCAGCAGCTTAAGCAATTCACCCCTCCACTTT. Residues: CASSLSNSPLHF.

In nucleotides, the CDR3 is TGCAGCGTGGGAAAGGGGACAGGGAGTTTAAATGAGCAGTTCTTC. It yields the protein CSVGKGTGSLNEQFF. J is TRBJ2-1 and V is TRBV29-1; 9 positions match TRBD1. The germline V gene has CDR1 SQVTM and CDR2 ANQGSEA. V was clipped by 6 bases and J by 7 bases; unmatched bases: 13. The CDR3 extends over 15 amino acids.

V and J are TRBV2 and TRBJ1-6, with D perhaps matching TRBD1 (5 bases). The CDR3 sequence is 15 residues long. CDR1 is SNHLY and CDR2 is FYNNEI in the germline V gene. V was clipped by 8 bases and J by 9 bases, with 20 bases between them. As DNA, the CDR3 is TGTGCCAGCGGTGGGACGGGCGGTTTAGGTTCACCCCTCCACTTT. This encodes CASGGTGGLGSPLHF.

The chain employs TRBV6-5 and TRBJ1-2, with unresolved D. V gave up 2 bases and J gave up 2 bases, with 9 bases separating them. The germline V gene has CDR1 MNHEY and CDR2 SVGAGI. The CDR3 is made up of 14 amino acids. CDR3 protein: CASSYGRTNYGYTF. The CDR3 bases are TGTGCCAGCAGTTACGGCAGAACAAACTATGGCTACACCTTC.